These 10 T cell receptor beta chains were all obtained from the same sample, sequenced in a study of blood T cell repertoires in COVID-19. Assay used: immunoSEQ multiplex PCR; TCRdb lists only in-frame clones, some missing. Seen here are about 110,000 clones, approximately 70% observed once, and the top ten hold around 0.9%. The material sequenced was peripheral blood. Receptors originate from a human donor with acute or convalescent COVID-19. The donor label of this sample is uncertain.

The V call is TRBV7-9, the J call TRBJ2-5; 10 bases line up with TRBD1. V lost 5 bases, J lost 6 bases, and 6 bases stayed unmatched. Germline V gene data show CDR1 as SEHNR and CDR2 as FQNEAQ (reference sequence). This CDR3 has 14 amino acids. The CDR3 nucleotides are TGTGCCAGCAGCCCGGGACAGGGGCTGAAGACCCAGTACTTC. Its translation is CASSPGQGLKTQYF.

This clone was seen more than once but under ten times. The genes are TRBV6-5 and TRBJ1-5; TRBD1 aligns across 8 bases. Per the germline V gene, CDR1 is MNHEY and CDR2 is SVGAGI. This CDR3 region has 15 residues. The junction had 6 bases not matched to a gene; V was cut back by 6 bases and J by 2 bases. The CDR3 DNA sequence: TGTGCCAGCAGGCCTTTGACAGGGGGCAATCAGCCCCAGCATTTT. Its translation is CASRPLTGGNQPQHF.

V and J are TRBV28 and TRBJ2-1; maybe TRBD2 (7 bases). V dropped 3 bases and J dropped 2 bases, with 11 bases sitting between them. This CDR3 contains 15 residues. The V gene's germline CDR1 is MDHEN and CDR2 SYDVKM. The CDR3 DNA follows: TGTGCCAGCAGTTTTGGGGGGGCAACCTACAATGAGCAGTTCTTC. Its protein is CASSFGGATYNEQFF.

This clone was seen a few times. V is TRBV2 and J is TRBJ2-5; TRBD2 aligns across 9 bases. Germline V gene data show CDR1 as SNHLY and CDR2 as FYNNEI. The CDR3 consists of 15 residues. After removal of 4 bases from V and 4 bases from J, the junction contained 7 bases not matched to a gene. This CDR3 is CASSGGGGAGETQYF. The CDR3 nucleotides are TGTGCCAGCAGTGGAGGCGGGGGGGCCGGAGAGACCCAGTACTTC.

This sequence joins TRBV5-1 and TRBJ1-2; 10 bases align to TRBD1. Looked up from germline, CDR1 is SGHRS and CDR2 is YFSETQ. The V and J ends lost 4 bases and 3 bases, in that order; junction bases with no gene match: 6. The CDR3 has 15 amino acids. CDR3 in DNA: TGCGCCAGCAGCGCGGGACAGGGGAGCTACTATGGCTACACCTTC. Amino acids: CASSAGQGSYYGYTF.

This clone has only a few counts. This rearrangement joins TRBV7-8 to TRBJ1-6; D is ambiguous. The CDR3 runs to 14 residues. The V end lost 2 bases, the J end lost 7 bases, and 9 bases lay between the germline ends. The germline V gene has CDR1 SGHVS and CDR2 FQNEAQ. This chain's CDR3 is CASSLNGENSPLHF. CDR3 DNA sequence: TGTGCCAGCAGCTTAAACGGGGAAAATTCACCCCTCCACTTT.

The genes are TRBV19 and TRBJ1-6; TRBD1 might be the D (6 bases). This CDR3 contains 16 residues. The V gene lost 8 bases and the J gene lost 6 bases, with 20 bases spanning the gap. CDR1 is LNHDA, CDR2 SQIVND, per germline (reference sequence). This chain's CDR3 is CASGLDGTRGNSPLHF. CDR3 nucleotides: TGTGCCAGTGGGCTCGACGGGACAAGGGGTAATTCACCCCTCCACTTT.

The V gene is TRBV5-1, the J gene TRBJ1-4; D unclear. V gave up 0 bases and J gave up 6 bases, with 9 bases separating them. The length of the CDR3 is 14 residues. Germline CDR1 reads SGHRS; CDR2 reads YFSETQ. This chain's CDR3 is CASSLAGLDEKLFF. In nucleotides, the CDR3 is TGCGCCAGCAGCTTGGCGGGGTTGGATGAAAAACTGTTTTTT.

The CDR3 bases are TGTGCCAGTAGTATCTCAGGGCAAAGCTCCTACGAGCAGTACTTC. Amino acid sequence: CASSISGQSSYEQYF. The rearrangement links TRBV19 to TRBJ2-7, with D maybe TRBD1 (5 bases). Germline V gives CDR1 LNHDA, CDR2 SQIVND (reference sequence). With 3 bases removed from V and 0 bases from J, the gap between germline ends came to 12 bases. This CDR3 spans 15 amino acids.

The chain recombines TRBV28 with TRBJ2-2, with TRBD1 as a possible D gene (6 bases). There are 16 residues in the CDR3. With 7 bases removed from V and 6 bases from J, the gap between germline ends came to 21 bases. From germline, CDR1 is MDHEN and CDR2 SYDVKM. Here the CDR3 reads CASTPSPITGSGELFF. The DNA of the CDR3 is TGTGCCAGCACCCCCTCCCCCATCACAGGGTCCGGGGAGCTGTTTTTT.